This T cell receptor beta chain was found in a study of radiation and T cells in renal cell carcinoma. Germline-derived CDR1 and CDR2 are MNHEY and SVGAGI. V was clipped by 5 bases and J by 7 bases, with 12 bases between them. The CDR3 runs to 13 residues. Sample treatment: treatment-naive control, cytoreductive nephrectomy. Sequenced control tumors were from under 13 males and several females, median age about 50. Libraries were prepared by immunoSEQ multiplex PCR; TCRdb keeps only in-frame clonotypes and omits some of them. The data show 20,000 to 25,000 clones, approximately 54% seen once. The specimen comprised tumor tissue, sampled from a patient whose treatment was nephrectomy without radiotherapy. The TCR was taken from a human donor with renal cell carcinoma. V gene TRBV6-5 combines with J gene TRBJ2-1; no clear D. The CDR3 sequence: CASSVARSNEQFF. The CDR3 DNA sequence: TGTGCCAGCAGTGTCGCCCGAAGTAATGAGCAGTTCTTC.